One sample yielded the 12 T cell receptor beta chains listed below, sequenced in a study of long-term antiretroviral therapy in people with HIV. At survey level, the immunoSEQ assay was run in its v3.0 version. Clones were sequenced by immunoSEQ multiplex PCR, and TCRdb holds only the in-frame ones, with some missing. The sample comprises roughly 36,000 clones, approximately 83% of which are singletons, and 7.9% rests with the top ten. The sequencing used unsorted PBMCs, collected 0.4 years before starting antiretroviral therapy. These receptor sequences come from a young man with HIV.

This clone was counted only a few times. CDR3 in amino acids: CATATLNGQPQHF. CDR3 sequence (DNA): TGTGCCACCGCAACTTTGAATGGGCAGCCCCAGCATTTT. The V and J genes are TRBV6-5 and TRBJ1-5; D is undetermined. In germline, CDR1 is MNHEY, CDR2 SVGAGI. Trimming took off 10 bases at V and 7 bases at J, with 17 bases between the two ends. The CDR3 totals 13 residues.

The table lists this clone with a count of one. The V call is TRBV29-1, the J call TRBJ1-2; D unclear. Per the germline V gene, CDR1 is SQVTM and CDR2 is ANQGSEA. The CDR3 spans 11 residues. With 7 bases removed from V and 0 bases from J, the gap between germline ends came to 6 bases. DNA of the CDR3: TGCAGCGCAAGTACTAACTATGGCTACACCTTC. Its translation: CSASTNYGYTF.

The chain recombines TRBV7-8 with TRBJ2-7; D tentatively fits TRBD1 or TRBD2 (5 bases each). Trimming pared 3 bases from V and 5 bases from J, leaving 14 bases between. Germline V gives CDR1 SGHVS, CDR2 FQNEAQ. The CDR3 runs to 14 residues. The CDR3 loop reads CASSFIRDGNEQYF. DNA of the CDR3: TGTGCCAGCAGCTTCATCAGGGACGGGAACGAGCAGTACTTC.

This chain uses TRBV30 with TRBJ2-7; D gene unclear. Germline V gene data show CDR1 as GTSNPN and CDR2 as SVGIG (reference sequence). Trimming shortened V by 0 bases and J by 7 bases, and 13 bases separated the two germline ends. The CDR3 spans 13 residues. In nucleotides, the CDR3 is TGTGCCTGGAGTGTCCGGCAGACGAGGGAGCAGTACTTC. Protein sequence: CAWSVRQTREQYF.

This clone was recorded a few times. V usage is TRBV19 and J usage is TRBJ2-2; TRBD1 matches 8 bases. This CDR3 is 14 amino acids long. The ends lost 6 bases at V and 5 bases at J; junction bases unmatched: 5. Per the germline V gene, CDR1 is LNHDA and CDR2 is SQIVND (reference sequence). CDR3 bases: TGTGCCAGTAGGTGGGGGACAGGTACCGGGGAGCTGTTTTTT. This translates into CASRWGTGTGELFF.

V usage is TRBV28 and J usage is TRBJ2-3; D is unclear. The ends were cut back, 5 bases at V and 6 bases at J, with 9 bases in the middle. The CDR3 is 12 residues long. Germline V gene data show CDR1 as MDHEN and CDR2 as SYDVKM. CDR3 nucleotide sequence: TGTGCCAGCAGTCCCCATCTTGATACGCAGTATTTT. Its protein is CASSPHLDTQYF.

V gene TRBV6-4 combines with J gene TRBJ2-2, with 13 bases that match TRBD2. V lost 5 bases to trimming and J lost 8 bases; unmatched junction nucleotides: 11. The CDR3 covers 17 residues. Germline-derived CDR1 and CDR2 are MRHNA and SNTAGT. For the CDR3, the DNA is TGTGCCAGCAGTCCAACCTGGACTAGCGGGAGAACTGGGGAGCTGTTTTTT. The encoded protein is CASSPTWTSGRTGELFF.

The chain recombines TRBV6-1 with TRBJ1-2, with TRBD1 as a possible D gene (5 bases). Per the germline V gene, CDR1 is MNHNS and CDR2 is SASEGT. CDR3 length: 14 amino acids. Trimming cost V 4 bases and J 7 bases, with 16 bases left between them. CDR3 residues: CASSAQDDGRGYTF. The CDR3 region has the DNA TGTGCCAGCAGTGCACAGGACGATGGACGTGGCTACACCTTC.

This chain links TRBV9 with TRBJ2-5; the D is unclear. CDR3 length: 14 residues. Deletions cut 1 base from V and 3 bases from J, with 10 bases between. CDR1 and CDR2 from the germline V gene are SGDLS and YYNGEE. CDR3 sequence: CASSVMAYEETQYF. The CDR3 DNA sequence: TGTGCCAGCAGCGTAATGGCTTATGAAGAGACCCAGTACTTC.

The rearrangement uses TRBV9 and TRBJ2-3; 7 bases align to TRBD2. Trimming removed 0 bases from V and 1 base from J; junction bases left unmatched: 2. CDR3 length: 15 residues. Germline-derived CDR1 and CDR2 are SGDLS and YYNGEE. The DNA of the CDR3 is TGTGCCAGCAGCGTAGCGAGCGGGGGCACAGATACGCAGTATTTT. Encoded protein: CASSVASGGTDTQYF.

This chain uses TRBV19 with TRBJ1-3, with TRBD1 matching over 8 bases. V lost 6 bases and J lost 1; bases outside the gene matches: 5. The CDR3 totals 15 residues. Germline CDR1 and CDR2: LNHDA and SQIVND (reference sequence). The DNA for the CDR3 is TGTGCCAGTAGGTCAGGGGGCGCTTCTGGAAACACCATATATTTT. This codes for CASRSGGASGNTIYF.

CDR3 residues: CAWSVMAGLGYTF. CDR3 sequence (DNA): TGTGCCTGGAGTGTAATGGCAGGGTTAGGCTACACCTTC. The chain has TRBV30 and TRBJ1-2, with a weak D call TRBD1 (5 bases). The CDR3 spans 13 residues. From germline, CDR1 is GTSNPN and CDR2 SVGIG (reference sequence). V lost 0 bases and J 8 bases, leaving 13 bases between the germline ends.